The present T cell receptor (beta chain) was sequenced within a study of molecular identifiers for immune sequencing clone quantification. Regarding the study as a whole: Over 98% of effector molecules, but under 1% in naive cells, were held by clones with more than 20 RNA copies.

Previously described methods and listed TCR primers were used for bulk TCR libraries. MiXCR was run by TCRdb on the PCR reads, yielding one entry per CDR3 protein. Of about 500,000 distinct CDR3 sequences listed, about 25% were seen once; the top ten hold approximately 0.76%. The CDR3 totals 15 residues. Germline V gene lookup returns CDR1 MNHEY and CDR2 SMNVEV (reference sequence). With 2 bases clipped from V and 3 bases from J, the junction kept 7 bases outside the gene matches. Preparation of naive CD8 libraries involved roughly 19,000 to 1,100,000 sorted cells and 10%, 30% or 50% RNA. Researchers sorted naive CD8 T cells as cells that were CD8+CD4-CCR7+CD45RA+. As to this clonotype: Its antigen is unknown.

The rearrangement links TRBV27 to TRBJ2-7; 7 positions match TRBD2. The sample taken for sequencing was naive CD8+ T cells from blood, with Jurkat cell RNA spiked in. Regarding subset: FACS-sorted CD8+CD4-CCR7+CD45RA+ naive T cells. The TCR was taken from a human donor in good health. Some libraries in this study had Jurkat cell RNA spiked in. The CDR3 DNA sequence: TGTGCCAGCAGTTTACGGGGCGGGAGCCACTACGAGCAGTACTTC. Amino acid sequence: CASSLRGGSHYEQYF.